The source of this T cell receptor beta chain is a study of blood T cell repertoires in COVID-19 (dated by TCRdb to 2019 to 2021). With respect to the entire study: Samples covering the acute and convalescent phases of COVID-19 were provided by collaborators in the United States, Italy and Spain. Deeply sampled blood TCRbeta repertoires from subjects exposed to, actively infected with, or recovered from COVID-19 were included in the dataset. Where available, HLA class I and class II types were obtained from metadata supplied by the sample provider rather than from assay-based typing. The repertoires were made available in a free public database intended to serve as a resource for research on the immune response to SARS-CoV-2. The material from the prospective study consisted of cDNA or gDNA derived from T cells, B-cell-depleted T cells, or PBMCs. A de-identified subject ID, COVID-19 status, age in years and sex were almost always included in the sample metadata. Samples were obtained from the ongoing ImmuneRACE study (first 160 participants) and from over 1,000 subjects provided by 6 global collaborators.

The research as a whole found: Clinical and demographic metadata were provided uncurated, with the amount varying by source and participant.

With respect to this clone: Its antigen remains unidentified. One base away there is no much larger clone; base qualities are not given.

TCRbeta CDR3 regions were amplified from genomic DNA by means of the immunoSEQ Assay, a bias-controlled multiplex PCR. In the paper's pipeline: Within the assay, amplification of reference gene primers was used to estimate how many nucleated cells each sample contained. To quantify the absolute abundance of each unique TCRbeta CDR3 rearrangement, sequence reads were collapsed and filtered. For each sample, productive Simpson clonality was calculated as the square root of Simpson's diversity index over productive rearrangements. TCRdb limited this immuneACCESS table to in-frame rearrangements with V and J called. A share of clones is missing; checked studies link under half to unresolved V genes, and the rest is unexplained. Clone size and V and J calls were adopted from that table, with D and trimming inferred from the DNA. The sample yields 450,000 or so clones; 80% to 90% were counted once. Roughly 0.9% of the sample is held by the ten biggest clonotypes.

At one collaborating source in Seattle, patients were enrolled during active infection and were followed longitudinally through the course of disease. The collaborating institutions used their own protocols to collect whole blood in K2EDTA tubes. For TCRbeta analysis, collaborator samples were shipped as frozen whole blood, as isolated PBMCs, or as DNA extracted from either sample type. Via the germline V gene (reference sequence), CDR1 is GTSNPN and CDR2 SVGIG. The CDR3 contains 15 residues, cysteine and phenylalanine counted. CDR3 DNA only is kept here, 45 bases in frame from base 1. V is pared back by 0 bases and J by 3 bases, with 15 bases lying between the germline termini.

Sequencing was carried out using peripheral blood. The TCR was taken from a man in his late teens or twenties with COVID-19, enrolled during active disease. The V and J genes are TRBV30 and TRBJ2-7, with the D gene uncertain. The DNA sequence reads TGTGCCTGGAGTGTCGCCGACAAATCAGACTACGAGCAGTACTTC. It specifies CAWSVADKSDYEQYF.